This TCR beta chain stems from a study of CD8 T cells in ankylosing spondylitis. TCR beta libraries were made by quantitative 5'-RACE with molecular barcodes. TCRdb re-called the 5' RACE reads with MiXCR, one entry per CDR3 protein. The sample yields about 500,000 distinct CDR3 sequences, about 13% seen once. Study-wide results and limits: Typical of ankylosing spondylitis blood, it appeared, was a TCR beta motif of fewer than ten highly homologous variants. Disease-linked clones reportedly concentrated significantly in matched ankylosing spondylitis synovial fluid. Within peripheral blood, clones linked to disease were CD8+ and relatively rare. A subset of motif variants has previously been described in the synovial fluid and blood of reactive arthritis.

In its sample, this clonotype was seen a few times. Its antigen remains unidentified. Germline CDR1 reads SGHNT; CDR2 reads YENEEA. The CDR3 has 14 residues. V was clipped by 5 bases and J by 3 bases, with 13 bases between them. What was sequenced was blood, either unsorted or a sorted T cell fraction (not recorded which). The TCR sequence derives from a male donor with ankylosing spondylitis. The genes are TRBV11-3 and TRBJ1-1; D unclear. The CDR3 bases are TGTGCCAGCAGCCAAAACGGGAAATACACTGAAGCTTTCTTT. It translates to CASSQNGKYTEAFF.